Each of the 27 T cell receptor beta chains below was sequenced from the same sample in a study of CD8 T cells in ankylosing spondylitis. MiXCR was run by TCRdb on the 5' RACE reads, yielding one entry per CDR3 protein. Of 130,000 or so distinct CDR3 sequences listed, approximately 6.8% are singletons. The sequenced sample was blood, either unsorted or a sorted T cell fraction (not recorded which). All receptors come from a male donor with ankylosing spondylitis or in good health (not recorded which).

Comment on this clonotype: It may be a read error: a sequence one base away is much more abundant. The chain links TRBV20-1 to TRBJ2-5, with D tentatively TRBD1 (6 bases). The length of the CDR3 is 17 residues. With 0 bases removed from V and 4 bases from J, the gap between germline ends came to 21 bases. Germline V gene lookup returns CDR1 DFQATT and CDR2 SNEGSKA (reference sequence). The CDR3 is CSAREGATWSGIETQYF. Written as DNA, the CDR3 is TGCAGTGCTAGAGAGGGGGCCACCTGGTCAGGGATAGAGACCCAGTACTTC.

At least ten counts were recorded for this clonotype. This chain connects TRBV9 to TRBJ2-5, with a tentative D call TRBD1 (5 bases). This CDR3 spans 14 amino acids. Trimming shortened V by 3 bases and J by 4 bases, and 13 bases separated the two germline ends. Germline CDR1 SGDLS, CDR2 YYNGEE. The CDR3 DNA reads as TGTGCCAGCAGCGCACAGGTGGGCGCAGAGACCCAGTACTTC. Translated, it gives CASSAQVGAETQYF.

This clonotype was observed a handful of times. The chain combines TRBV13 with TRBJ2-1; 11 nucleotides line up with TRBD2. The germline V gene has CDR1 PRHDT and CDR2 FYEKMQ (reference sequence). The CDR3 loop spans 20 amino acids. Unmatched junction bases numbered 15, after V lost 5 bases and J lost 0 bases. This chain's CDR3 is CASSTNAVLAGVSSYNEQFF. In DNA, the CDR3 is TGTGCCAGCAGCACTAACGCTGTACTAGCGGGGGTAAGCTCCTACAATGAGCAGTTCTTC.

This clonotype has only one observation. It may be a read error: a sequence one base away is much more abundant. This sequence joins TRBV5-5 and TRBJ2-5, with TRBD1 identical over 7 bases. The V and J ends lost 8 bases and 7 bases, in that order; junction bases with no gene match: 11. This CDR3 comprises 13 residues. Germline-derived CDR1 and CDR2 are SGHKS and YYEKEE (reference sequence). CDR3 nucleotide sequence: TGTGCCAGAAGCCAGGACAGGACGTGGACCCAGTACTTC. It encodes CARSQDRTWTQYF.

This clonotype was seen ten or more times. The genes are TRBV10-3 and TRBJ2-6, with D hard to call. The CDR3 has 14 amino acids. CDR1 and CDR2 (germline): ENHRY, SYGVKD. V was pared by 2 bases and J by 4 bases, with 6 bases between. Here the CDR3 DNA reads TGTGCCATCAGTGAGCCAAGGGGGGCCAACGTCCTGACTTTC. Translation: CAISEPRGANVLTF.

Many counts were recorded for this clonotype. V and J are TRBV5-1 and TRBJ1-2, with D possibly matching TRBD1 (6 bases). Per germline, CDR1 SGHRS and CDR2 YFSETQ. The V and J ends lost 0 bases and 5 bases respectively, with 14 bases between them. The CDR3 is made up of 15 amino acids. Here the CDR3 DNA reads TGCGCCAGCAGCTTGGCCGGGGGCGAGGATTATGGCTACACCTTC. Its translation is CASSLAGGEDYGYTF.

This clonotype was seen ten or more times. The CDR3, as DNA: TGCGCCAGCAGCTTGGCGACAGGGAACCAAGAGACCCAGTACTTC. It translates to CASSLATGNQETQYF. The V call is TRBV5-1, the J call TRBJ2-5; 7 nucleotides line up with TRBD1. Per the germline V gene, CDR1 is SGHRS and CDR2 is YFSETQ. With V trimmed by 0 bases and J by 0 bases, 2 bases remained unmatched. There are 15 residues in the CDR3. Complete variable domain (other parts from reference TRBV5-1 and TRBJ2-5): KAGVTQTPRYLIKTRGQQVTLSCSPISGHRSVSWYQQTPGQGLQFLFEYFSETQRNKGNFPGRFSGRQFSNSRSEMNVSTLELGDSALYLCASSLATGNQETQYFGPGTRLLVL.

This clonotype was found many times. This sequence joins TRBV5-1 and TRBJ2-1; no firm D call. Germline-derived CDR1 and CDR2 are SGHRS and YFSETQ. V lost 4 bases, J lost 8 bases, and 10 bases lay in between. The CDR3 loop spans 12 amino acids. The CDR3 region has the DNA TGCGCCAGCAGCCTACCCACGGATGAGCAGTTCTTC. It encodes CASSLPTDEQFF.

This clonotype was seen many times. The chain recombines TRBV4-1 with TRBJ1-4; D might be TRBD1 (5 bases). Germline-derived CDR1 and CDR2 are MGHRA and YSYEKL. Trimming took 4 bases from V and 10 from J, leaving 16 bases between them. The CDR3 runs to 14 residues. The CDR3 nucleotides are TGCGCCAGCAGCCTCCGGACGGGGGAGGCAAAACTGTTTTTT. Amino acids: CASSLRTGEAKLFF.

There are many counts of this clonotype. The chain combines TRBV20-1 with TRBJ2-2; D is uncertain. CDR1 and CDR2 from the germline V gene are DFQATT and SNEGSKA (reference sequence). This CDR3 has 17 residues. V was cut by 5 bases and J by 8 bases, with 27 bases left in between. The CDR3 sequence: CSAQNPLGTGFSGELFF. For the CDR3, the DNA is TGCAGTGCTCAAAACCCCTTAGGCACTGGCTTCTCTGGGGAGCTGTTTTTT.

At least ten counts were recorded for this clonotype. The chain links TRBV18 to TRBJ1-5, with TRBD1 identical over 7 bases. J gave up 1 base and V 2 bases, and 5 bases lay outside the gene matches. In germline, CDR1 is KGHSH, CDR2 LQKENI. The CDR3 has 16 amino acids. DNA of the CDR3: TGTGCCAGCTCACCAGAAATGACAGGGAGCAATCAGCCCCAGCATTTT. It specifies CASSPEMTGSNQPQHF.

The chain is built from TRBV30 and TRBJ2-1; D remains ambiguous. The CDR3 has 15 residues. Trimming removed 0 bases at V and 1 base at J, with 10 bases between. CDR1 is GTSNPN and CDR2 is SVGIG in the germline V gene (reference sequence). CDR3 sequence: CAWSVKGSSYNEQFF. CDR3 nucleotides: TGTGCCTGGAGTGTTAAGGGTAGTTCCTACAATGAGCAGTTCTTC.

This clonotype appeared a few times. This may be a read error, as it is one base from a much larger clone. J is TRBJ2-5 and V is TRBV20-1; D is tentatively TRBD1 or TRBD2 (5 bases each). Trimming pared 0 bases from V and 9 bases from J, leaving 20 bases between. Germline CDR1 is DFQATT and CDR2 is SNEGSKA (reference sequence). The CDR3 covers 15 residues. The CDR3 nucleotides read TGCAGTGCTAGAGATTACTTGGACACCAAGGAGGCCCAGTACTTC. Translation gives CSARDYLDTKEAQYF.

This clonotype has a count of ten or more. The rearrangement links TRBV7-3 to TRBJ2-1, with D hard to call. This CDR3 spans 14 amino acids. Trimming cost V 9 bases and J 5 bases, with 17 bases left between them. Germline CDR1 SGHTA, CDR2 FQGTGA. CDR3 bases: TGTGCCAGTTCTCTTCAGGTTCGCAACAATGAGCAGTTCTTC. Amino acid sequence: CASSLQVRNNEQFF. Together with reference TRBV7-3 and TRBJ2-1, the CDR3 gives the full variable domain: GAGVSQTPSNKVTEKGKYVELRCDPISGHTALYWYRQSLGQGPEFLIYFQGTGAADDSGLPNDRFFAVRPEGSVSTLKIQRTERGDSAVYLCASSLQVRNNEQFFGPGTRLTVL.

This clonotype was counted ten times or more. The V gene is TRBV18, the J gene TRBJ2-1, with D perhaps being TRBD1 or TRBD2 (5 bases each). Germline-derived CDR1 and CDR2 are KGHSH and LQKENI. CDR3 length: 12 amino acids. V shed 4 bases and J shed 13 bases, with 14 bases lying between them. Here the CDR3 reads CASSQDTGPQFF. The CDR3 DNA follows: TGTGCCAGCTCACAGGATACGGGACCCCAGTTCTTC.

This clonotype was seen at least ten times. V gene TRBV20-1 combines with J gene TRBJ2-7; 12 nucleotides match TRBD2. The CDR3 runs to 16 residues. J gave up 0 bases and V 1 base, and 4 bases lay outside the gene matches. CDR1 and CDR2 (germline): DFQATT, SNEGSKA (reference sequence). The CDR3 protein is CSARGTSGTSSYEQYF. CDR3 nucleotides: TGCAGTGCTAGAGGGACTAGCGGGACTAGCTCCTACGAGCAGTACTTC.

This clonotype was picked up many times. This sequence joins TRBV20-1 and TRBJ2-7; the match to TRBD2 covers 10 bases. The junction had 4 bases not matched to a gene; V was cut back by 3 bases and J by 2 bases. Germline V lookup: CDR1 DFQATT, CDR2 SNEGSKA (reference sequence). The CDR3 sequence is 14 residues long. As DNA, the CDR3 is TGCAGTGCTAGTGGACTAGCGGATACCTACGAGCAGTACTTC. Its protein product is CSASGLADTYEQYF.

The V and J genes are TRBV5-6 and TRBJ2-6, with D possibly TRBD2 on 6 matching bases. The CDR3 consists of 11 residues. Germline loops: CDR1 SGHDT, CDR2 YYEEEE. V lost 4 bases and J lost 19, with 15 bases in between. Here the CDR3 DNA reads TGTGCCAGCAGCGGTGGCGGGAAGAGCACTTTC. Its protein is CASSGGGKSTF.

This clonotype was recorded many times. V gene TRBV29-1 combines with J gene TRBJ1-3, with D hard to call. V gave up 6 bases and J gave up 0 bases, with 9 bases separating them. This CDR3 contains 13 residues. Germline V CDR1 and CDR2: SQVTM, ANQGSEA. CDR3 sequence: CSVTESSGNTIYF. The CDR3 DNA follows: TGCAGCGTGACGGAGAGCTCTGGAAACACCATATATTTT. The full variable domain, rest sourced from reference TRBV29-1 and TRBJ1-3, is SAVISQKPSRDICQRGTSLTIQCQVDSQVTMMFWYRQQPGQSLTLIATANQGSEATYESGFVIDKFPISRPNLTFSTLTVSNMSPEDSSIYLCSVTESSGNTIYFGEGSWLTVV.

This clonotype was counted many times. CDR3 bases: TGTGCCAGCAGCCTCGAAGGTAGCGGCTACGAGCAGTACTTC. It encodes CASSLEGSGYEQYF. The rearrangement links TRBV7-8 to TRBJ2-7; a weak D match, TRBD2 (6 bases). In germline, CDR1 is SGHVS, CDR2 FQNEAQ. Between the trimmed V and J ends, which lost 5 bases and 3 bases, there was a span of 14 bases. The CDR3 is 14 residues long.

Many counts were recorded for this clonotype. This rearrangement joins TRBV5-1 to TRBJ2-5; 7 bases are shared with TRBD1. This CDR3 region has 15 residues. Germline lookup yields CDR1 SGHRS and CDR2 YFSETQ. V dropped 2 bases and J dropped 4; count of bases not matched to a gene: 8. CDR3 protein: CASSFGTPGGETQYF. The CDR3 bases are TGCGCCAGCAGCTTTGGAACCCCAGGGGGAGAGACCCAGTACTTC.

The chain uses TRBV7-6 and TRBJ2-3, with 7 bases lining up with TRBD1. The junction had 10 bases not matched to a gene; V was cut back by 6 bases and J by 4 bases. Germline-derived CDR1 and CDR2 are SGHVS and FNYEAQ. This CDR3 spans 15 amino acids. The DNA of the CDR3 is TGTGCCAGCAGTAACAGGGTAAGGGGGCCAGATACGCAGTATTTT. This encodes CASSNRVRGPDTQYF.

This clonotype appeared many times. The chain employs TRBV3-1 and TRBJ1-5, with D unresolved. Trimming removed 0 bases from V and 3 bases from J, with 12 bases in between. Germline V gene lookup returns CDR1 LGHDT and CDR2 YNNKEL (reference sequence). The CDR3 runs to 16 residues. The chain's CDR3 is CASSQEYRAANQPQHF. CDR3 sequence (DNA): TGTGCCAGCAGCCAAGAGTATCGGGCGGCCAATCAGCCCCAGCATTTT.

This clonotype showed up many times. The chain is built from TRBV20-1 and TRBJ2-3; TRBD2 aligns across 13 bases. Trimming removed 0 bases from V and 7 bases from J; junction bases left unmatched: 7. CDR1 is DFQATT and CDR2 is SNEGSKA in the germline V gene (reference sequence). The CDR3 contains 16 residues. CDR3 nucleotides: TGCAGTGCTAGAGATCCACTAGCGGGAGGGCCCCATACGCAGTATTTT. Translating gives CSARDPLAGGPHTQYF.

This clonotype came up many times. V usage is TRBV12-3 or TRBV12-4 and J usage is TRBJ2-1; 7 nucleotides agree with TRBD2. This CDR3 region has 15 residues. The V segment lost 1 base and the J segment 6 bases; nucleotides outside the gene matches: 6. CDR3 residues: CASSLVSLAANEQFF. Written as DNA, the CDR3 is TGTGCCAGCAGTTTAGTATCGCTAGCGGCCAATGAGCAGTTCTTC.

This clonotype was seen many times. J is TRBJ2-7 and V is TRBV29-1; TRBD1 agrees at 11 bases. The length of the CDR3 is 19 residues. The V gene's germline CDR1 is SQVTM and CDR2 ANQGSEA. The trim removed 1 base at V and 3 bases at J, leaving 17 bases unmatched. CDR3 in DNA: TGCAGCGTTGAAGGTTATGAGGCAGGACAGGGGGCTCTTAGCTACGAGCAGTACTTC. It specifies CSVEGYEAGQGALSYEQYF.

This clonotype was counted ten times or more. V usage is TRBV14 and J usage is TRBJ2-3, with D hard to call. CDR3 length equals 13 residues. The V end was cut by 0 bases, the J end by 4 bases, with 5 bases between. CDR1 and CDR2 (germline): SGHDN, FVKESK. This chain's CDR3 is CASSQDGPDTQYF. DNA of the CDR3: TGTGCCAGCAGCCAAGACGGGCCAGATACGCAGTATTTT. Based on the CDR3 plus reference TRBV14 and TRBJ2-3, the full variable domain is EAGVTQFPSHSVIEKGQTVTLRCDPISGHDNLYWYRRVMGKEIKFLLHFVKESKQDESGMPNNRFLAERTGGTYSTLKVQPAELEDSGVYFCASSQDGPDTQYFGPGTRLTVL.